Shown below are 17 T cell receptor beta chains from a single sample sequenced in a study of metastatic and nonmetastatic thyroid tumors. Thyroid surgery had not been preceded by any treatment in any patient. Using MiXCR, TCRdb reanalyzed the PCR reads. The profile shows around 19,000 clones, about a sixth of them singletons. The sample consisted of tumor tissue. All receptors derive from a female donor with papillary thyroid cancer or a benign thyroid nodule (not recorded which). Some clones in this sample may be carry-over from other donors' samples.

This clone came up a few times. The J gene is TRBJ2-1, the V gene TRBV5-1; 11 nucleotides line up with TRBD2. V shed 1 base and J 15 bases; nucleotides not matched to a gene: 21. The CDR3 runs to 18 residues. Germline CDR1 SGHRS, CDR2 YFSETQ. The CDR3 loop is CASSLSSSGGLTLSSRFF. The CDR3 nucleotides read TGCGCCAGCAGCTTGAGTTCTAGCGGGGGGCTTACCTTGAGTTCCAGGTTCTTC.

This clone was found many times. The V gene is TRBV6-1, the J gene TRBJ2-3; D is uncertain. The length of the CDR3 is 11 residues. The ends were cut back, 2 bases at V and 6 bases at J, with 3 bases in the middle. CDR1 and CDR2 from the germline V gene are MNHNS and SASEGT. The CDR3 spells CASSEMDTQYF. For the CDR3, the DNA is TGTGCCAGCAGTGAAATGGATACGCAGTATTTT.

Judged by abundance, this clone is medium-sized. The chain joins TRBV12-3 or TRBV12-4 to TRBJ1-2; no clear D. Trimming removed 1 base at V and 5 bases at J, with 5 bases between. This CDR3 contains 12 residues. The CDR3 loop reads CASSLEGYGYTF. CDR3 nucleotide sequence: TGTGCCAGCAGTTTAGAAGGGTATGGCTACACCTTC.

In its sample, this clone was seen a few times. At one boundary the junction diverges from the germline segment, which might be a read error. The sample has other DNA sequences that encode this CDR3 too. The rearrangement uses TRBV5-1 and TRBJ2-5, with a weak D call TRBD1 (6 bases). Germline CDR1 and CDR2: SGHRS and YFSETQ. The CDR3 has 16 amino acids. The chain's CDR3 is CASSRLGQTIQETQHF. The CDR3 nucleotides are TGCGCCAGCAGCCGCTTAGGACAGACTATACAAGAGACCCAGCACTTC.

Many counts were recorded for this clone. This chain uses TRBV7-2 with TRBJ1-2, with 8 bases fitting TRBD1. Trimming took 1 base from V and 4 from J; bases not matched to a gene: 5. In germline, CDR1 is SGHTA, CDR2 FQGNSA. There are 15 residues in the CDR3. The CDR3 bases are TGTGCCAGCAGCTTAGACCAGGGGGCGTCCTATGGCTACACCTTC. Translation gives CASSLDQGASYGYTF.

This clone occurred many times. DNA for the CDR3: TGTGCCAGCAGTTACTCGGCCGGGGGCGGGTTCGACGAGCAGTACTTC. Encoded protein: CASSYSAGGGFDEQYF. The rearrangement links TRBV6-5 to TRBJ2-7; D may match TRBD1 or TRBD2 (6 bases each). Germline CDR1 MNHEY, CDR2 SVGAGI. Trimming removed 0 bases from V and 5 bases from J, with 17 bases in between. The CDR3 extends over 16 amino acids.

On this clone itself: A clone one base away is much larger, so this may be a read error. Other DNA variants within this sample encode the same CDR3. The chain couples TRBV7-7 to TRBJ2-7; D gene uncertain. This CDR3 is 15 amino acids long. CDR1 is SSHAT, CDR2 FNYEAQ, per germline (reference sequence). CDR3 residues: CASSPLGGDSYEQYF. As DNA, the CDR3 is TGTGCTAGCAGCCCGTTGGGTGGGGACTCCTACGAGCAGTACTTC. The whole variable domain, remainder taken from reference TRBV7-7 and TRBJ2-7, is GAGVSQSPRYKVTKRGQDVTLRCDPISSHATLYWYQQALGQGPEFLTYFNYEAQPDKSGLPSDRFSAERPEGSISTLTIQRTEQRDSAMYRCASSPLGGDSYEQYFGPGTRLTVT.

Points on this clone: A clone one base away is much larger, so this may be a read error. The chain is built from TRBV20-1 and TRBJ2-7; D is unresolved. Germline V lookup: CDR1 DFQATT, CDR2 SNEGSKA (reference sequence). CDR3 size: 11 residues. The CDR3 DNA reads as TGCAGTTCTAGAGTTGACTACGAGCAGTACTTC. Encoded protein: CSSRVDYEQYF.

The CDR3: CASSLCVLQNTGELFF. Here the CDR3 DNA reads TGCGCCAGCAGCTTGTGTGTCTTACAGAACACCGGGGAGCTGTTTTTT. This sequence joins TRBV5-1 and TRBJ2-2; D remains unclear. CDR1 SGHRS and CDR2 YFSETQ come from the germline V gene. The CDR3 covers 16 residues. V was clipped by 1 base and J by 1 base, with 11 bases between them. Variable domain in full (rest from reference TRBV5-1 and TRBJ2-2): KAGVTQTPRYLIKTRGQQVTLSCSPISGHRSVSWYQQTPGQGLQFLFEYFSETQRNKGNFPGRFSGRQFSNSRSEMNVSTLELGDSALYLCASSLCVLQNTGELFFGEGSRLTVL.

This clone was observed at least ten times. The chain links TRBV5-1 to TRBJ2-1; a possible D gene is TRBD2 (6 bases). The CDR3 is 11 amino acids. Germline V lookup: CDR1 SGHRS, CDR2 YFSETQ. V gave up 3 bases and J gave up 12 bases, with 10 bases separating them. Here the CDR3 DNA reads TGCGCCAGCAGCTCGGGGGTCCGGCAGTTCTTC. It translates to CASSSGVRQFF. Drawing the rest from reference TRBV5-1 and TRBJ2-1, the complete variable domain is KAGVTQTPRYLIKTRGQQVTLSCSPISGHRSVSWYQQTPGQGLQFLFEYFSETQRNKGNFPGRFSGRQFSNSRSEMNVSTLELGDSALYLCASSSGVRQFFGPGTRLTVL.

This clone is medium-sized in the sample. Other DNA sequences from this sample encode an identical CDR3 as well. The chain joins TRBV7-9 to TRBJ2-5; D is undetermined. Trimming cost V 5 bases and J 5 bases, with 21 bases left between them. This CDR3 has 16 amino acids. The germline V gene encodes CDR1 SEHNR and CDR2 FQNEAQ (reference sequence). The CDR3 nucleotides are TGTGCCAGCAGCCAAAGCCGGTTCCCAGCGCGGGAGACCCAGTACTTC. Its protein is CASSQSRFPARETQYF.

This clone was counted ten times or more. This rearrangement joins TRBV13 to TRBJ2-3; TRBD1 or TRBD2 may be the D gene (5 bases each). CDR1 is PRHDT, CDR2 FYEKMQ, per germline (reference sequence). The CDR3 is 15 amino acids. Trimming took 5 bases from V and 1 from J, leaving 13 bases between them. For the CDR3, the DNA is TGTGCCAGCAGCCCCGGGACGTCTCGCACAGATACGCAGTATTTT. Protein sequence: CASSPGTSRTDTQYF.

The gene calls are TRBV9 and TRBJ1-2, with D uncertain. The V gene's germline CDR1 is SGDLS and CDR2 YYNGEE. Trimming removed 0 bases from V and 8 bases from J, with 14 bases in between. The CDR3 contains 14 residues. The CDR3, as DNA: TGTGCCAGCAGCGTAGCTGGCAAGGCTGGGGGCTACACCTTC. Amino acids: CASSVAGKAGGYTF. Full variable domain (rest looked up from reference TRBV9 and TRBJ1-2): DSGVTQTPKHLITATGQRVTLRCSPRSGDLSVYWYQQSLDQGLQFLIQYYNGEERAKGNILERFSAQQFPDLHSELNLSSLELGDSALYFCASSVAGKAGGYTFGSGTRLTVV.

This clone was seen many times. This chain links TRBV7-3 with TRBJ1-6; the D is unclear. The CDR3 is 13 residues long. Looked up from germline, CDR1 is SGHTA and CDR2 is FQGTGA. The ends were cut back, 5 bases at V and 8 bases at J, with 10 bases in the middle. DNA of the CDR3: TGTGCCAGCAGCCCATCGTTAGATTCACCCCTCCACTTT. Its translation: CASSPSLDSPLHF.

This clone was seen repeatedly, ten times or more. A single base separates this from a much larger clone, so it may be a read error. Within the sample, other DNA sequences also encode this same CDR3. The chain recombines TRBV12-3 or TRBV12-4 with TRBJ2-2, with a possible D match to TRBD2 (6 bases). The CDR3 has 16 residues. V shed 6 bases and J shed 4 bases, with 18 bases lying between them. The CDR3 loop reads CASRVARGPVTGELFF. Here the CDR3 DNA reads TGTGCCAGCAGGGTCGCGCGGGGACCGGTCACCGGGGAGCTGTTTTTT.

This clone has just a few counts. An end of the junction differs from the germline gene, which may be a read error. The CDR3: CASSVAKPSNTESFF. DNA of the CDR3: TGTGCCAGCAGTGTTGCGAAGCCTTCGAACACTGAATCTTTCTTT. The rearrangement links TRBV27 to TRBJ1-1, with D unclear. The CDR3 is made up of 15 amino acids. Germline V gene data show CDR1 as MNHEY and CDR2 as SMNVEV (reference sequence).

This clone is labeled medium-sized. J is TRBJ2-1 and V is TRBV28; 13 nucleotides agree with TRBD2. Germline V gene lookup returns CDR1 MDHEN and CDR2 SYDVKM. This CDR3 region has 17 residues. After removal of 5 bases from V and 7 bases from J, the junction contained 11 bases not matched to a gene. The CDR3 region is CASSPGLAGWKSNEQFF. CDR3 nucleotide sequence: TGTGCCAGCAGTCCGGGACTAGCGGGATGGAAGAGTAATGAGCAGTTCTTC. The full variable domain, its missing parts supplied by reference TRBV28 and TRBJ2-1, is DVKVTQSSRYLVKRTGEKVFLECVQDMDHENMFWYRQDPGLGLRLIYFSYDVKMKEKGDIPEGYSVSREKKERFSLILESASTNQTSMYLCASSPGLAGWKSNEQFFGPGTRLTVL.